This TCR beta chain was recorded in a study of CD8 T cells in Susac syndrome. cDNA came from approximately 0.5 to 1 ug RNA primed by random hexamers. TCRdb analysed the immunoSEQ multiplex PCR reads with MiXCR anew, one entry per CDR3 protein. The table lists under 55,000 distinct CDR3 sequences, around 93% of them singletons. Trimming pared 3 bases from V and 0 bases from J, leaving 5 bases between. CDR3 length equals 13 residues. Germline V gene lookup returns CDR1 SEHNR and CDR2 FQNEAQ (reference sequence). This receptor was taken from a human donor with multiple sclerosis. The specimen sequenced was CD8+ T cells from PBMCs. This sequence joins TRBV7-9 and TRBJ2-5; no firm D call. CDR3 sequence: CASSFRYQETQYF. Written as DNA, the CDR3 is TGTGCCAGCAGCTTTCGGTACCAAGAGACCCAGTACTTC.